The rows below give T cell receptor beta chains drawn from one sample of a study of shared clonotypes between healthy human individuals. The assay was immunoSEQ multiplex PCR, and TCRdb's table has in-frame clones only and misses some. The table includes hundreds of thousands of clones, over 90% detected once. The sample comprised naive CD8+ T cells sorted from blood. The receptors were sampled from a man aged 25-45 years in good health. CDR3s include the opening cysteine and the closing phenylalanine or tryptophan. D genes are given only for firm matches. A clone size is listed for some rows: how often the clone was seen (once, few, many), or a class if it is expanded.

clone_size	d_call	v_call	j_call	cdr3_aa	cdr3_nt
.	.	TRBV21-1	TRBJ2-1	CASSKAGTSDYNEQFF	TGTGCCAGCAGCAAAGCCGGGACTAGCGACTACAATGAGCAGTTCTTC
once	.	TRBV7-8	TRBJ1-1	CASSFRAINTEAFF	TGTGCCAGCAGCTTCCGGGCCATAAACACTGAAGCTTTCTTT
.	TRBD2	TRBV25-1	TRBJ2-1	CASSGLAAQSYNEQFF	TGTGCCAGTTCGGGACTAGCGGCCCAGAGCTACAATGAGCAGTTCTTC
.	.	TRBV4-1	TRBJ1-5	CASSQGQVNNQPQHF	TGCGCCAGCAGCCAAGGCCAGGTAAACAATCAGCCCCAGCATTTT
.	TRBD2	TRBV27	TRBJ2-2	CASSSLAGGANTGELFF	TGTGCCAGCAGTTCCCTAGCGGGAGGGGCGAACACCGGGGAGCTGTTTTTT
.	.	TRBV6-5	TRBJ2-7	CASSPPGVEEQYF	TGTGCCAGCAGTCCTCCGGGGGTAGAGGAGCAGTACTTC
.	.	TRBV7-9	TRBJ2-1	CAFSRELSYNEQFF	TGTGCCTTCTCCCGGGAGTTGTCCTACAATGAGCAGTTCTTC
once	.	TRBV28	TRBJ2-4	CASSLFRDPENIQYF	TGTGCCAGCAGTTTATTCCGGGACCCGGAAAACATTCAGTACTTC
.	TRBD2	TRBV29-1	TRBJ2-1	CSVEGTLAGSAYNEQFF	TGCAGCGTTGAAGGCACCCTAGCGGGATCGGCCTACAATGAGCAGTTCTTC
once	TRBD1	TRBV29-1	TRBJ2-7	CSVEGTQTGTAYEQYF	TGCAGCGTTGAAGGTACGCAAACCGGGACAGCCTACGAGCAGTACTTC
.	.	TRBV19	TRBJ2-7	CASSMVGNSYEQYF	TGTGCCAGTAGTATGGTGGGTAACTCCTACGAGCAGTACTTC
.	TRBD1	TRBV7-8	TRBJ2-7	CASSTFGTGNEQYF	TGTGCCAGCAGCACTTTTGGGACAGGGAACGAGCAGTACTTC
.	TRBD1	TRBV5-1	TRBJ2-1	CASSTAGPPTGAYNEQFF	TGCGCCAGCAGCACGGCCGGGCCCCCGACAGGGGCCTACAATGAGCAGTTCTTC
.	.	TRBV4-1	TRBJ1-1	CASQPGASGTEAFF	TGCGCCAGTCAACCAGGGGCCAGCGGCACTGAAGCTTTCTTT
.	.	TRBV6-5	TRBJ2-1	CASSSPGRPNEQFF	TGTGCCAGCAGTTCACCGGGAAGACCAAATGAGCAGTTCTTC
.	.	TRBV11-2	TRBJ2-5	CASSLREETQYF	TGTGCCAGCAGCTTAAGAGAAGAGACCCAGTACTTC
.	TRBD2	TRBV7-2	TRBJ2-1	CASSLRGRVHNEQFF	TGTGCCAGCAGCTTACGCGGGAGGGTACACAATGAGCAGTTCTTC
.	TRBD2	TRBV7-2	TRBJ2-7	CASSVLAGAWGEQYF	TGTGCCAGCAGCGTACTAGCGGGAGCTTGGGGGGAGCAGTACTTC
.	.	TRBV6-5	TRBJ2-1	CASSLQVPNEQFF	TGTGCCAGCAGCCTACAGGTACCCAATGAGCAGTTCTTC
.	TRBD1	TRBV2	TRBJ2-3	CASSGSRDSEAWDTQYF	TGTGCCAGCAGCGGCTCTAGGGACAGCGAAGCATGGGATACGCAGTATTTT
.	TRBD2	TRBV5-1	TRBJ2-1	CASSRKPGLAGDEQFF	TGCGCCAGCAGCAGAAAACCGGGACTAGCGGGAGATGAGCAGTTCTTC
once	TRBD2	TRBV15	TRBJ2-3	CATSMGLAGAGDTQYF	TGTGCCACCAGCATGGGACTAGCGGGAGCGGGAGATACGCAGTATTTT
.	.	TRBV5-1	TRBJ2-7	CASSWGVASGYEQYF	TGCGCCAGCAGCTGGGGGGTAGCATCAGGCTACGAGCAGTACTTC
.	TRBD2	TRBV7-6	TRBJ2-1	CASSLVAGESYNEQFF	TGTGCCAGCAGCTTAGTTGCGGGAGAGTCCTACAATGAGCAGTTCTTC
.	TRBD1	TRBV5-1	TRBJ2-4	CASSPLTGGAPKNIQYF	TGCGCCAGCAGCCCACTAACAGGGGGCGCCCCCAAAAACATTCAGTACTTC
.	TRBD1	TRBV7-9	TRBJ2-4	CASSLPVGQGDIQYF	TGTGCCAGCAGCTTACCCGTCGGACAGGGCGACATTCAGTACTTC
.	TRBD2	TRBV5-6	TRBJ2-7	CASSAGTSYEQYF	TGTGCCAGCAGCGCGGGGACTAGCTACGAGCAGTACTTC
.	.	TRBV11-2	TRBJ2-5	CASSSREQGWQETQYF	TGTGCCAGCAGCTCCCGAGAGCAGGGTTGGCAAGAGACCCAGTACTTC
.	TRBD2	TRBV15	TRBJ2-1	CATSIPGLAGSDEQFF	TGTGCCACCAGCATTCCGGGACTAGCGGGAAGCGATGAGCAGTTCTTC
.	.	TRBV29-1	TRBJ2-5	CSVVPREKETQYF	TGCAGCGTTGTCCCCAGGGAGAAAGAGACCCAGTACTTC
.	.	TRBV10-3	TRBJ1-1	CAISENVDFMNTEAFF	TGTGCCATCAGTGAGAATGTGGACTTCATGAACACTGAAGCTTTCTTT
.	TRBD1	TRBV19	TRBJ1-1	CASIVTGGAFREAFF	TGTGCCAGTATCGTGACAGGGGGCGCGTTCCGTGAAGCTTTCTTT
.	TRBD2	TRBV28	TRBJ2-7	CATKGGALYEQYF	TGTGCCACCAAGGGAGGGGCACTCTACGAGCAGTACTTC
.	TRBD2	TRBV14	TRBJ2-2	CASRHGTSGTGELFF	TGTGCCAGCAGACATGGGACTAGCGGGACCGGGGAGCTGTTTTTT
.	.	TRBV5-6	TRBJ2-6	CASSLVSSGANVLTF	TGTGCCAGCAGCTTGGTGAGCTCTGGGGCCAACGTCCTGACTTTC
.	.	TRBV29-1	TRBJ2-5	CSVTVEGWETQYF	TGCAGCGTGACGGTGGAGGGGTGGGAGACCCAGTACTTC
.	TRBD1	TRBV19	TRBJ2-1	CATRDRVHYNEQFF	TGTGCCACCAGGGACAGGGTCCACTACAATGAGCAGTTCTTC
.	.	TRBV7-2	TRBJ1-2	CASSLPDAGGGYTF	TGTGCCAGCAGCTTACCGGACGCCGGGGGGGGCTACACCTTC
.	.	TRBV5-1	TRBJ2-7	CASSFRSSFYEQYF	TGCGCCAGCAGCTTCCGGAGTTCTTTCTACGAGCAGTACTTC
.	.	TRBV7-2	TRBJ2-7	CASSPDLNYEQYF	TGTGCCAGCAGCCCTGACTTGAACTACGAGCAGTACTTC
.	.	TRBV4-1	TRBJ1-5	CASSQIGGDQPQHF	TGCGCCAGCAGCCAAATAGGGGGAGATCAGCCCCAGCATTTT
.	TRBD2	TRBV28	TRBJ2-7	CASTLAGIYEQYF	TGTGCCAGCACGCTAGCGGGGATCTACGAGCAGTACTTC
.	TRBD1	TRBV5-1	TRBJ2-7	CASSDRQGSYEQYF	TGCGCCAGCAGCGATCGACAGGGCTCCTACGAGCAGTACTTC
.	.	TRBV27	TRBJ2-5	CASSFAGLWQETQYF	TGTGCCAGCAGTTTCGCCGGATTGTGGCAAGAGACCCAGTACTTC
.	TRBD1	TRBV7-9	TRBJ2-4	CASSREGQDLAKNIQYF	TGTGCCAGCAGCCGCGAAGGACAGGACCTAGCCAAAAACATTCAGTACTTC
.	.	TRBV25-1	TRBJ2-1	CASSDRMVGEQFF	TGTGCCAGCAGTGATCGTATGGTGGGTGAGCAGTTCTTC
.	.	TRBV27	TRBJ2-1	CASSLTGTSNNEQFF	TGTGCCAGCAGTTTAACCGGGACTTCGAACAATGAGCAGTTCTTC
.	.	TRBV29-1	TRBJ2-7	CSVEAAADYEQYF	TGCAGCGTTGAAGCCGCGGCCGACTACGAGCAGTACTTC
.	.	TRBV2	TRBJ1-2	CASVQDNYGYTF	TGTGCCAGTGTACAGGACAACTATGGCTACACCTTC
.	.	TRBV27	TRBJ2-5	CASSFGGRRTQYF	TGTGCCAGCAGTTTCGGTGGCAGGAGGACCCAGTACTTC
.	.	TRBV27	TRBJ2-1	CASSLGAANEQFF	TGTGCCAGCAGTTTAGGGGCTGCCAATGAGCAGTTCTTC
.	TRBD2	TRBV9	TRBJ2-7	CASGRAFEQYF	TGTGCCAGCGGGAGGGCCTTTGAGCAGTACTTC
.	TRBD2	TRBV19	TRBJ2-2	CASSALAITGELFF	TGTGCCAGTAGCGCACTAGCGATCACCGGGGAGCTGTTTTTT
few	.	TRBV27	TRBJ2-7	CASSDGNEQYF	TGTGCCAGCAGTGACGGGAACGAGCAGTACTTC
.	TRBD1	TRBV7-9	TRBJ1-2	CASSSDRGRESYGYTF	TGTGCCAGCAGCTCGGACAGGGGGCGCGAAAGCTATGGCTACACCTTC
.	TRBD2	TRBV19	TRBJ2-5	CASSILAGGGETQYF	TGTGCCAGTAGTATCCTAGCGGGAGGGGGGGAGACCCAGTACTTC
.	.	TRBV10-2	TRBJ2-1	CASTPGRSNEQFF	TGCGCCAGCACTCCAGGAAGGTCTAATGAGCAGTTCTTC